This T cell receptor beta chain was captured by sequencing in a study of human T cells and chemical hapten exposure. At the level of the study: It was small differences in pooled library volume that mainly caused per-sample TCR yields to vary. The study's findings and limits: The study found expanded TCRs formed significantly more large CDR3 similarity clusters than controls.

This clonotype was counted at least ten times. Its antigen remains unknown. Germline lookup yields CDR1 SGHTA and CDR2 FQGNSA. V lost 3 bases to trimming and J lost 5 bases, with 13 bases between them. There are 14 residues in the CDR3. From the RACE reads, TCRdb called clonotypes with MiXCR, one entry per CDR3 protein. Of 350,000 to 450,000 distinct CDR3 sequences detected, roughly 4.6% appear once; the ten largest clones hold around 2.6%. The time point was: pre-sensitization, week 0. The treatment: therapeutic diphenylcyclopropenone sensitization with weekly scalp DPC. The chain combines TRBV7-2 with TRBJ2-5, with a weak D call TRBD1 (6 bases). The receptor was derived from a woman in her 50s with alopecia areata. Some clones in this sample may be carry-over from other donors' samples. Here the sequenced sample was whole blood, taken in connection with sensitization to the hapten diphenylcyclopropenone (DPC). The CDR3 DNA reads TGTGCCAGCAGCTTTCAAGGGGGATCGGAGACCCAGTACTTC. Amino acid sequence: CASSFQGGSETQYF. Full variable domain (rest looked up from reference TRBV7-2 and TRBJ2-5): GAGVSQSPSNKVTEKGKDVELRCDPISGHTALYWYRQSLGQGLEFLIYFQGNSAPDKSGLPSDRFSAERTGGSVSTLTIQRTQQEDSAVYLCASSFQGGSETQYFGPGTRLLVL.